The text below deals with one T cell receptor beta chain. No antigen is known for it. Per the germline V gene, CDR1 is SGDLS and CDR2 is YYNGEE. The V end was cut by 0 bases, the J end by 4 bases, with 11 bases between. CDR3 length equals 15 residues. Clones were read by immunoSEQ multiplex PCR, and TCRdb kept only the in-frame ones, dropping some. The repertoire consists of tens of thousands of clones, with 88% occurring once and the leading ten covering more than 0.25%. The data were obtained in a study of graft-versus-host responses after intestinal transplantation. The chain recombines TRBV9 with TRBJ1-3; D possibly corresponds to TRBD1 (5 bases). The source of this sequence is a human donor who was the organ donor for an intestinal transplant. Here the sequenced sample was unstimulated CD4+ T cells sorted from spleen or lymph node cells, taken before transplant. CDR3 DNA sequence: TGTGCCAGCAGCGTAGAGGGACTATCCGGAAACACCATATATTTT. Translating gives CASSVEGLSGNTIYF. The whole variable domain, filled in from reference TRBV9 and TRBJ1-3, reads DSGVTQTPKHLITATGQRVTLRCSPRSGDLSVYWYQQSLDQGLQFLIQYYNGEERAKGNILERFSAQQFPDLHSELNLSSLELGDSALYFCASSVEGLSGNTIYFGEGSWLTVV.